This T cell receptor beta chain is drawn from a study of high-grade serous ovarian cancer treatment subgroups. Study-wide results and caveats: Same-patient tumor repertoires overlapped at about 0.095 to 0.8; different patients barely overlapped.

Tumor tissue was taken before any definitive surgery or chemotherapy was given. The CDR3 is made up of 15 amino acids. Trimming took 0 bases from V and 8 from J; bases not matched to a gene: 9. The germline gives CDR1 LGHNA, CDR2 YNFKEQ. To note about this clone: Its antigen is unidentified.

Generated by immunoSEQ multiplex PCR, the TCRdb table keeps only in-frame clones and is missing some. This table holds around 2,000 clones, 75% to 90% found once. This clonotype was sampled from a human donor with high-grade serous ovarian cancer. The material sequenced was tumor tissue. The chain recombines TRBV4-2 with TRBJ1-1; 7 bases fit TRBD1. For the CDR3, the DNA is TGTGCCAGCAGCCAAGATTTTAGGGGGCTCGGGGAAGCTTTCTTT. Translation gives CASSQDFRGLGEAFF.